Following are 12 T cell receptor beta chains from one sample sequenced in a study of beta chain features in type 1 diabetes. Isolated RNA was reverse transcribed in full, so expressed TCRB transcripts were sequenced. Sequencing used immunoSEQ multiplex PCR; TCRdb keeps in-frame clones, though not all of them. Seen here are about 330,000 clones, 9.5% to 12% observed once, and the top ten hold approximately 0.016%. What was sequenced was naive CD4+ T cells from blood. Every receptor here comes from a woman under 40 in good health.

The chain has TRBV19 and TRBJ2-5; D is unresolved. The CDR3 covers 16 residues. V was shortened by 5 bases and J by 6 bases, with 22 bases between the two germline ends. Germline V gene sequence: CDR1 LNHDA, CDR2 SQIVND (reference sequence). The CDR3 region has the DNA TGTGCCAGTAGTCTTTCTACTTCTCCTATCGAGAAGACCCAGTACTTC. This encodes CASSLSTSPIEKTQYF.

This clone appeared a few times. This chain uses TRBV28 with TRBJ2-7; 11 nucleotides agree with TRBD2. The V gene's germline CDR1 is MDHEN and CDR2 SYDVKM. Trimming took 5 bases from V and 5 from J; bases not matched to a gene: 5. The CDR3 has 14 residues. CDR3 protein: CASSGVLAGDEQYF. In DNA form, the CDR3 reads TGTGCCAGCAGTGGCGTACTAGCGGGAGACGAGCAGTACTTC. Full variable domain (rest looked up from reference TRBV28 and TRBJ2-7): DVKVTQSSRYLVKRTGEKVFLECVQDMDHENMFWYRQDPGLGLRLIYFSYDVKMKEKGDIPEGYSVSREKKERFSLILESASTNQTSMYLCASSGVLAGDEQYFGPGTRLTVT.

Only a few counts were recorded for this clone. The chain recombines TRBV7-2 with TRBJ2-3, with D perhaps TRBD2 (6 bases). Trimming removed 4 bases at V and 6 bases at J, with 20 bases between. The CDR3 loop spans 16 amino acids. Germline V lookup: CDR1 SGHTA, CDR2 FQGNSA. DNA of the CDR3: TGTGCCAGCAGCTATGGCGGGGCGGGAACCGCCGATACGCAGTATTTT. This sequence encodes CASSYGGAGTADTQYF.

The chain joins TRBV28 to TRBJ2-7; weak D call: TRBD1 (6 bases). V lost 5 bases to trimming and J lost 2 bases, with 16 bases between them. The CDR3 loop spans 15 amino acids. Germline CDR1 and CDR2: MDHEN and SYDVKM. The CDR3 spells CASSQDYRVTYEQYF. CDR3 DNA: TGTGCCAGCAGTCAAGATTACAGGGTCACCTACGAGCAGTACTTC.

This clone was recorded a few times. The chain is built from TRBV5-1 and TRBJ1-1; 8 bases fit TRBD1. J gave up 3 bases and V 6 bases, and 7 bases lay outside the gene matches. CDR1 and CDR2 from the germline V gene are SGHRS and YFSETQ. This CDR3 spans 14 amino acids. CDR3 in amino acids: CASTVQGEDTEAFF. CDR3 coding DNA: TGCGCCAGCACCGTACAGGGGGAAGACACTGAAGCTTTCTTT.

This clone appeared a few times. CDR3: CASRLTSSNEQFF. The DNA for the CDR3 is TGTGCCAGCAGGCTGACTAGCAGCAATGAGCAGTTCTTC. The V call is TRBV6-1, the J call TRBJ2-1, with 7 bases identical to TRBD2. Germline trimming cut 6 bases from V and 6 bases from J; bases unmatched to any gene: 5. The CDR3 consists of 13 residues. Germline CDR1 is MNHNS and CDR2 is SASEGT.

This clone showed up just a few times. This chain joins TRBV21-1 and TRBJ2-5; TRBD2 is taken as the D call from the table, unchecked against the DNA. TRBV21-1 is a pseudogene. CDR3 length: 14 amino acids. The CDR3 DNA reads TGTGCCAGCAGCCCCGGCGGGGGGGAAGAGACCCAGTACTTC. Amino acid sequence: CASSPGGGEETQYF.

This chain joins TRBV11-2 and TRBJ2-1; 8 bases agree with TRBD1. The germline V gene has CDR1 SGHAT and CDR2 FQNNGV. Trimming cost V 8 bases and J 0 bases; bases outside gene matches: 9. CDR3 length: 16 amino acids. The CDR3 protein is CASLGQGRSSYNEQFF. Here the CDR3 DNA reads TGTGCCAGCCTAGGACAGGGCCGATCCTCCTACAATGAGCAGTTCTTC.

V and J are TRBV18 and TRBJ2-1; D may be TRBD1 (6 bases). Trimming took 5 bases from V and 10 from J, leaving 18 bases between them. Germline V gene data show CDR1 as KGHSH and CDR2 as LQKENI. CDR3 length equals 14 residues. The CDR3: CASSTKTGHREQFF. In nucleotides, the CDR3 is TGTGCCAGCTCAACGAAAACAGGGCATCGGGAGCAGTTCTTC.

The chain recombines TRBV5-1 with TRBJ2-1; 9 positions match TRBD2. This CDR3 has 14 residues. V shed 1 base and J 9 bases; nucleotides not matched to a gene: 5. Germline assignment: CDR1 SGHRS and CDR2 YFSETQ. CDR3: CASSLSGLAPEQFF. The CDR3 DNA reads TGCGCCAGCAGCTTGTCCGGACTAGCGCCTGAGCAGTTCTTC.

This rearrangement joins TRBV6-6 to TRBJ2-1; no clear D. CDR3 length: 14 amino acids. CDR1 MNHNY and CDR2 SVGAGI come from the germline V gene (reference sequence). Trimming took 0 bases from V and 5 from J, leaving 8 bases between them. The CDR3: CASSYSGRHNEQFF. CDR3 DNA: TGTGCCAGCAGTTACTCGGGCAGGCACAATGAGCAGTTCTTC.

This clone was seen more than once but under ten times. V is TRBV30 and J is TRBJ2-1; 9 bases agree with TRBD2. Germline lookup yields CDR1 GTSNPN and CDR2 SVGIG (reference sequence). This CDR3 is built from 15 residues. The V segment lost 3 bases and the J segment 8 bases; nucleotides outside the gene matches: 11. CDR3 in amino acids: CAWRLAGGLMDEQFF. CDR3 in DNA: TGTGCCTGGAGATTGGCGGGAGGGCTCATGGATGAGCAGTTCTTC.